The sequence of this TCR beta chain was determined in a study of T cell responses to AZD1222 COVID-19 vaccine. Study summary: Investigators merged groups given second doses at roughly 4 or roughly 12 weeks.

This clone was seen more than once but under ten times. What it binds is not known. Whole-study results and caveats: Baseline serostatus was positive in only a handful of AZD1222 recipients. Among vaccine-associated CD4 TCRs, coverage spanned spike, with dominance at 160-218 and 743-854.

The germline V gene has CDR1 MNHEY and CDR2 SVGAGI. CDR3 length: 15 amino acids. J was trimmed by 4 bases and V by 4 bases; bases with no gene match: 4. Sequenced by immunoSEQ multiplex PCR; TCRdb stores in-frame clones only, minus some. The table lists roughly 160,000 clones, roughly 86% of them singletons. The sequencing here drew on peripheral blood, taken on day 0 of AZD1222 vaccination. The sequence was collected from an adult in good health. The chain links TRBV6-5 to TRBJ2-3, with 11 bases lining up with TRBD2. CDR3 region: CASSSLAGGPDTQYF. The CDR3 DNA follows: TGTGCCAGCAGTTCGCTAGCGGGAGGCCCAGATACGCAGTATTTT.